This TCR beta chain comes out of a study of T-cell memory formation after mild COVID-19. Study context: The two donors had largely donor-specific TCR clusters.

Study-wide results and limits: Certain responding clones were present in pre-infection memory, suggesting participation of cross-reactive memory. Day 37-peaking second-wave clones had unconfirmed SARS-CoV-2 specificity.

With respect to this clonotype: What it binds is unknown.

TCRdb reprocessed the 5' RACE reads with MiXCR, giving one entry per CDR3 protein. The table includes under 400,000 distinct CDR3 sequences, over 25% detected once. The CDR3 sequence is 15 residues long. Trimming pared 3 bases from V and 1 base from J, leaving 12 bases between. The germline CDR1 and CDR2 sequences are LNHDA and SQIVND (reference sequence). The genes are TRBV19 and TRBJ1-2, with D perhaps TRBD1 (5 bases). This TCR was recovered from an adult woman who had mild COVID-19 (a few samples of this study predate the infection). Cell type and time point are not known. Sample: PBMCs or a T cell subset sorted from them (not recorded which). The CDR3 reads CASSIIDSYNYGYTF. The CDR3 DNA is TGTGCCAGTAGTATCATTGACAGTTATAACTATGGCTACACCTTC.